This paragraph covers one T cell receptor (beta chain) sequence. Its target is not known. The data stem from a study of tumor-infiltrating lymphocytes in primary liver carcinoma. For the study at large: Staging of the tumors gave T1-T3 N0M0, with widths of about 4.2 to 11 cm. Overall study findings and caveats: Among the pair types, tumor region pairs showed more overlap than tumor-adjacent and tumor-blood pairs.

Constant-region priming of about 500 ng total RNA yielded TCR beta cDNA. Researchers made the TCR beta libraries by running three nested multiplex PCR rounds with slightly modified ARM-PCR. TRBV1-TRBV30 forward primers and a C-beta reverse primer were used in the first two PCR rounds, which each ran for 10 cycles. TCRdb ran MiXCR on the multiplex PCR reads and lists one entry per CDR3 protein. Of approximately 300,000 distinct CDR3 sequences in the sample, over 55% are singletons; the top ten hold 9% to 10%. Germline DNA was also extracted, with blood RNA taken from unsorted whole blood. The germline V and J ends were trimmed by 2 bases and 0 bases, with 4 bases remaining between them. In germline, CDR1 is ENHRY, CDR2 SYGVKD. The CDR3 totals 13 residues.

This receptor was taken from a man aged 35-49 years with primary liver carcinoma and hepatitis B virus infection. Sequencing was carried out using peripheral blood. The chain carries TRBV10-3 and TRBJ2-5; D is unclear. The CDR3 protein is CAISEIYQETQYF. The CDR3 DNA reads TGTGCCATCAGTGAGATATACCAAGAGACCCAGTACTTC.